The T cell receptor beta chain described here comes from a study of vaccination effects on CD4 cells after COVID-19. This clone showed up just once. Its target is unknown. Using viral peptide pools, the ViraFEST assay grew out antigen-specific CD4+ T cells prior to sequencing. At the end of 9 to 11 days of culture, CD4+ T cells were isolated. Testing of the vaccine recipients showed negative nucleocapsid antibodies and no prior SARS-CoV-2 infection. After approximately 2 million PBMC were placed in each well, they were cultured with roughly 10 IU/ml IL-2 and around 10 ug/ml peptides. The CDR3 is made up of 15 amino acids. Germline-derived CDR1 and CDR2 are MNHNS and SASEGT. V dropped 1 base and J dropped 10 bases, with 14 bases sitting between them. Assay used: immunoSEQ multiplex PCR; TCRdb lists only in-frame clones, some missing. The sample includes about 63,000 clones, around 75% of them seen just once.

The receptor comes from a human donor who received a COVID-19 vaccine. The rearrangement joins TRBV6-1 to TRBJ1-6; TRBD1 is a possible D gene (5 bases). The material was CD4+ T cells from PBMCs cultured with HCoV-OC43 spike peptides, obtained before COVID-19 vaccination. Stated subset: HCoV-OC43 spike overlapping peptide pool stimulation. CDR3 sequence (DNA): TGTGCCAGCAGTGAAGGCTGGACAAGTTTCTCACCCCTCCACTTT. Its protein is CASSEGWTSFSPLHF.